The clone carrying this TCR beta chain came up many times. These data come from a study of blood T cells in healthy people across ages. Germline V gene data show CDR1 as SGHRS and CDR2 as YFSETQ. The CDR3 consists of 13 residues. Trimming pared 5 bases from V and 0 bases from J, leaving 7 bases between. Donors were healthy Caucasian individuals from Russia aged about 6 to 90. For the second PCR, which ran for about 6 to 12 cycles, a sample-barcoded 5' primer and a J-beta primer mix were used. TCRdb processed the 5' RACE reads anew with MiXCR; each CDR3 protein has one entry. The data contain 590,000 or so distinct CDR3 sequences, approximately 30% of them seen just once; the ten biggest clones take up approximately 14%.

The chain has TRBV5-1 and TRBJ2-3; D remains ambiguous. This TCR was sampled from a woman older than 75 in good health. Material: blood. The DNA of the CDR3 is TGCGCCAGCAGACCTCCTAGCACAGATACGCAGTATTTT. This codes for CASRPPSTDTQYF.